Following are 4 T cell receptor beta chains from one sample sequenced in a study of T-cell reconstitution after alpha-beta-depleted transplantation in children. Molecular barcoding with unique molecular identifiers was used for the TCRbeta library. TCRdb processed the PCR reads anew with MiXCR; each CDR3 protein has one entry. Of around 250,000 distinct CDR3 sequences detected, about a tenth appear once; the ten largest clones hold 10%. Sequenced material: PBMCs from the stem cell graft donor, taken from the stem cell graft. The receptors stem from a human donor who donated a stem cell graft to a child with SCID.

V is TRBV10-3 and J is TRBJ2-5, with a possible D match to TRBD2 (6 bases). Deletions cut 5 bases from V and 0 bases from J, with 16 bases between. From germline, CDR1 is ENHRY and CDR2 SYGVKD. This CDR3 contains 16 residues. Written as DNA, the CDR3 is TGTGCCATCAGTTCTCCTTTGCGGGGACACCAAGAGACCCAGTACTTC. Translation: CAISSPLRGHQETQYF.

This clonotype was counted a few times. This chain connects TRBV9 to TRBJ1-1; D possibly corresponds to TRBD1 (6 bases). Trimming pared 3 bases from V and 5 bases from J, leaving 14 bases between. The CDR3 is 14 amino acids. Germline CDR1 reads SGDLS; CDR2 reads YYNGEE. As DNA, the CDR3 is TGTGCCAGCAGCGCCGATCCGACAGGAACTGAAGCTTTCTTT. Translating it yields CASSADPTGTEAFF.

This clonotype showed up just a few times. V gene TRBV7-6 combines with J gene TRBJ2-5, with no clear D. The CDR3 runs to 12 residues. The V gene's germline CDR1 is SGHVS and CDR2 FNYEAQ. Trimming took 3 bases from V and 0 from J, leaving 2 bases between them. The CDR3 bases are TGTGCCAGCAGCTTTAACCAAGAGACCCAGTACTTC. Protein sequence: CASSFNQETQYF.

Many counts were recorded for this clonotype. This chain's CDR3 is CASTRQGINTEAFF. In DNA, the CDR3 is TGTGCCAGCACTCGACAGGGGATCAACACTGAAGCTTTCTTT. V gene TRBV12-3 or TRBV12-4 combines with J gene TRBJ1-1, with TRBD1 identical over 8 bases. With V trimmed by 7 bases and J by 2 bases, 6 bases remained unmatched. The CDR3 is 14 residues long.